The TCR beta chain under discussion was sequenced for a study of OX40 agonist ivuxolimab in advanced cancers. About the research overall: The patients received agonistic anti-OX40 (CD134) antibody ivuxolimab. The study's findings and limits: On average, CD8+ T cells had more expanded clones than CD4+.

This clone was seen just once. Its target is unknown. Data came from immunoSEQ multiplex PCR; TCRdb stores just in-frame clones and leaves some out. Here the sample spans about 110,000 clones, 75% to 95% being singletons. Germline V lookup: CDR1 MNHNY, CDR2 SVGAGI (reference sequence). The ends were cut back, 8 bases at V and 2 bases at J, with 6 bases in the middle. CDR3 length equals 11 residues. Peripheral blood came from all dose cohorts at three timepoints. This chain joins TRBV6-6 and TRBJ1-1; D unclear. The receptor's source is an adult with an advanced solid tumor such as melanoma, head and neck, liver or kidney cancer. Here the sequenced sample was CD4+ or CD8+ T cells sorted from blood, taken in a trial of the OX40 agonist ivuxolimab. CDR3 protein: CASLGNTEAFF. The CDR3 nucleotides are TGTGCCAGCTTGGGAAACACTGAAGCTTTCTTT.